The 3 T cell receptor beta chains given below trace back to one sample, sequenced in a study of vaccination effects on CD4 cells after COVID-19. Repertoires were generated with immunoSEQ multiplex PCR, while TCRdb's copy carries only in-frame clones and drops some. The sample has around 81,000 clones, roughly 80% seen once; the top ten hold around 1.1%. These receptors lack a known antigen. Antigen-specific CD4+ T cells expanded by the ViraFEST assay with viral peptide pools were then sequenced. Isolating CD4+ T cells followed more than eight days of culture. Participants were given two doses of BNT162b2 or mRNA-1273 vaccine. The input for sequencing was CD4+ T cells from PBMCs cultured with HCoV-OC43 spike peptides, taken after COVID-19 vaccination. As for subset: HCoV-OC43 spike overlapping peptide pool stimulation. All receptors come from a human donor who received a COVID-19 vaccine.

This chain joins TRBV3-1 (or the pseudogene TRBV3-2) and TRBJ2-7, with 11 bases identical to TRBD1. The CDR3 contains 14 residues. The trim removed 3 bases at V and 6 bases at J, leaving 4 bases unmatched. Germline V CDR1 and CDR2: LGHDT, YNNKEL (reference sequence). In DNA form, the CDR3 reads TGTGCCAGCAGCCAGTCGGGGACAGGGGGCGAGCAGTACGTC. This gives the protein CASSQSGTGGEQYV.

This clone was recorded only once. V usage is TRBV29-1 and J usage is TRBJ2-3, with 10 nucleotides matching TRBD1. The V gene's germline CDR1 is SQVTM and CDR2 ANQGSEA. The CDR3 extends over 17 amino acids. V shed 4 bases, J shed 4 bases, and the junction held 14 bases outside the gene matches. CDR3 sequence reads: CSVVLRRDRGGADTQYF. CDR3 DNA sequence: TGCAGCGTTGTGCTACGTCGGGACAGGGGTGGTGCAGATACGCAGTATTTT.

This clone was detected only a few times. Here the CDR3 reads CASSRIGGGNEQFF. In nucleotides, the CDR3 is TGTGCCAGTAGCCGAATAGGGGGAGGGAATGAGCAGTTCTTC. The chain couples TRBV19 to TRBJ2-1, with a weak D call TRBD2 (7 bases). Germline V gene lookup returns CDR1 LNHDA and CDR2 SQIVND (reference sequence). The CDR3 spans 14 residues. The V end lost 6 bases, the J end lost 7 bases, and 16 bases lay between the germline ends.